The rows below give T cell receptor beta chains drawn from one sample of a study of response to subunit inactivated influenza vaccine. MiXCR was run by TCRdb on the RT-PCR reads, yielding one entry per CDR3 protein. The repertoire has 610,000 or so distinct CDR3 sequences, 11% to 15% of them found once; the top ten carry 11%. The sample consisted of PBMCs from blood, taken roughly 12 days after vaccination. The receptors come from a man aged 45-65 years who received an inactivated influenza vaccine. Both conserved end residues are part of each CDR3. A D gene is named only where the DNA matches it firmly. The size field is filled for only some rows; it gives once, few, many or a size class.

CDR3 length	V gene	J gene	clone size	D gene	CDR3 DNA	CDR3 protein
17	TRBV13	TRBJ2-4	.	.	TGTGCCAGCAGCTTAGGACTAGGGGGATCGGCCAAAAACATTCAGTACTTC	CASSLGLGGSAKNIQYF
15	TRBV6-1	TRBJ2-1	few	TRBD2	TGTGCCAGCAGTCGACTAGCGGGGAAGAACAATGAGCAGTTCTTC	CASSRLAGKNNEQFF
15	TRBV6-4	TRBJ1-5	.	TRBD1	TGTGCCAGCAGTGCCAGACAGGGTAGCAATCAGCCCCAGCATTTT	CASSARQGSNQPQHF
15	TRBV19	TRBJ2-1	few	.	TGTGCCAGTAGTATAGTAGGGGCGGCCTCCGGCGAGCAGTTCTTC	CASSIVGAASGEQFF
15	TRBV5-1	TRBJ2-3	.	.	TGCGCCAGCAGCTATACTCAGGGGAACACAGATACGCAGTATTTT	CASSYTQGNTDTQYF
15	TRBV5-1	TRBJ1-4	few	.	TGCGCCAGCAGCTTGATGGGCCAGGGTTCAGAAAAACTGTTTTTT	CASSLMGQGSEKLFF
13	TRBV12-3/TRBV12-4	TRBJ2-2	few	.	TGTGCCAGCAGTTTCGTGTGGGACGGGGAGCTGTTTTTT	CASSFVWDGELFF
15	TRBV19	TRBJ2-3	few	TRBD2	TGTGCCAGTACCCTCTCTAGCGGGGGGGTTCGTACGCAGTATTTT	CASTLSSGGVRTQYF
13	TRBV28	TRBJ2-5	many	.	TGTGCCAGCAGTTTAGGGGGGACAGAGACCCAGTACTTC	CASSLGGTETQYF
16	TRBV18	TRBJ2-2	few	.	TGTGCCAGCTCACCAACCAGGGTGGGGAACACCGGGGAGCTGTTTTTT	CASSPTRVGNTGELFF
14	TRBV27	TRBJ2-5	.	.	TGTGCCAGCAGGACCTTAGGGATTGAAGAGACCCAGTACTTC	CASRTLGIEETQYF
18	TRBV14	TRBJ2-6	.	.	TGTGCCAGCAGCCAAGGGCGGAACACGCTCTCTGGGGCCAACGTCCTGACTTTC	CASSQGRNTLSGANVLTF
15	TRBV12-3/TRBV12-4	TRBJ1-2	.	.	TGTGCCAGCAGTTTAGAGCAGGGTGCTAACTATGGCTACACCTTC	CASSLEQGANYGYTF
14	TRBV11-2	TRBJ2-7	.	TRBD1	TGTGCCAGCAGCTTAGGCAGGGGGAGACACGAGCAGTACTTC	CASSLGRGRHEQYF
15	TRBV7-9	TRBJ2-3	.	.	TGTGCCAGCAGGTTGGGGCAGAAGAGCACAGATACGCAGTATTTT	CASRLGQKSTDTQYF
12	TRBV30	TRBJ2-1	few	.	TGTGCCTGGAGTGCCCATAACAATGAGCAGTTCTTC	CAWSAHNNEQFF
17	TRBV11-2	TRBJ2-5	few	TRBD2	TGTGCCAGCAGCTCTGATCGAAGACTAGCGGGAGGAGAGACCCAGTACTTC	CASSSDRRLAGGETQYF
12	TRBV6-2/TRBV6-3	TRBJ2-5	few	.	TGTGCCAGCAGCCCCTGGGAAGAGACCCAGTACTTC	CASSPWEETQYF